The 26 T cell receptor beta chains below were found in one sample sequenced in a study of T cells expressing NK-cell markers. TCRdb reprocessed the 5' RACE reads, with one entry per CDR3 protein and no DNA. The table lists over 200,000 distinct CDR3 sequences, with approximately 0.39% in the top ten. Sequencing input: blood T cells: a sorted CD56 or NKG2C T cell subset, CD4+ or CD8+ T cells, or bulk PBMC T cells (not recorded which). All receptors come from a young man in good health.

The V call is TRBV28, the J call TRBJ2-7; the D gene TCRdb calls, TRBD1, cannot be checked with no DNA. The CDR3 is 17 amino acids. CDR1 and CDR2 (germline): MDHEN, SYDVKM. The CDR3 spells CASSFPRTEPLSYEQYF.

The chain couples TRBV29-1 to TRBJ2-3; TCRdb proposes TRBD1, but this gene call is untestable without DNA. The CDR3 is 16 amino acids. Germline loops: CDR1 SQVTM, CDR2 ANQGSEA. CDR3 loop: CSVGGLNRGSTDTQYF.

J is TRBJ1-5 and V is TRBV19; TCRdb's D gene call, TRBD1, goes unchecked for lack of DNA. CDR1 and CDR2 (germline): LNHDA, SQIVND (reference sequence). This CDR3 has 17 amino acids. The CDR3 reads CASSRDTSPSGNQPQHF.

The genes are TRBV5-6 and TRBJ2-3; TCRdb returns TRBD1, unconfirmable since there is no DNA. There are 12 residues in the CDR3. Germline V gene data show CDR1 as SGHDT and CDR2 as YYEEEE. CDR3 loop: CASSSPGSTQYF.

The chain carries TRBV30 and TRBJ2-2. CDR1 is GTSNPN and CDR2 is SVGIG in the germline V gene (reference sequence). CDR3 length equals 14 residues. The CDR3 reads CAWTFWKYTGELFF.

V and J are TRBV4-2 and TRBJ2-1; without DNA, the TCRdb call of TRBD1 cannot be checked. Germline values: CDR1 LGHNA, CDR2 YNFKEQ. This CDR3 is 13 amino acids long. CDR3 residues: CASSQEPRIEQFF.

The chain has TRBV4-3 and TRBJ2-1; TCRdb's D call, TRBD1, is unchecked because there is no DNA. This CDR3 is built from 15 residues. CDR1 and CDR2 from the germline V gene are LGHNA and YSLEER. The CDR3 sequence is CASSQVLGQGNEQFF.

The chain is built from TRBV27 and TRBJ2-4; TCRdb's assignment of TRBD2 cannot be checked, as there is no DNA. Germline CDR1 reads MNHEY; CDR2 reads SMNVEV (reference sequence). The CDR3 sequence is 14 residues long. The CDR3 is CASYSRGTKNIQYF.

The V and J genes are TRBV15 and TRBJ1-6. The CDR3 extends over 15 amino acids. The V gene's germline CDR1 is LNHNV and CDR2 YYDKDF (reference sequence). The CDR3 here is CATSLVRVGNSPLHF.

The CDR3 loop is CATSRDGGGYNEQFF. This chain links TRBV15 with TRBJ2-1; TCRdb calls TRBD1, which cannot be checked without DNA. Germline lookup yields CDR1 LNHNV and CDR2 YYDKDF (reference sequence). The CDR3 contains 15 residues.

V usage is TRBV5-1 and J usage is TRBJ2-5; checking the TCRdb D call of TRBD2 is not possible without DNA. There are 17 residues in the CDR3. Germline values: CDR1 SGHRS, CDR2 YFSETQ. The CDR3: CASRTTNRALYQETQYF.

The chain uses TRBV6-5 and TRBJ1-2; TCRdb's D gene call, TRBD1, goes unchecked for lack of DNA. CDR1 is MNHEY, CDR2 SVGAGI, per germline. CDR3 length: 14 amino acids. CDR3 in amino acids: CASSLTGQGRSYTF.

The CDR3 is CASSSGGHGANVLTF. This chain joins TRBV6-2 or TRBV6-3 and TRBJ2-6; the D gene TCRdb calls, TRBD1, cannot be checked with no DNA. Per the germline V gene, CDR1 is MNHEY and CDR2 is SVGEGT. The CDR3 extends over 15 amino acids.

CDR3 residues: CASSLGGLGEQFF. This chain links TRBV12-3 or TRBV12-4 with TRBJ2-1; TCRdb proposes TRBD2, but this gene call is untestable without DNA. The CDR3 is 13 amino acids.

The chain links TRBV5-6 to TRBJ1-6. Germline V gene sequence: CDR1 SGHDT, CDR2 YYEEEE. The CDR3 contains 15 residues. Here the CDR3 reads CASSLKTFKRSPLHF.

This CDR3 reads CASSFHDSKNIQYF. This rearrangement joins TRBV28 to TRBJ2-4; checking the TCRdb D call of TRBD1 is not possible without DNA. Germline V lookup: CDR1 MDHEN, CDR2 SYDVKM. This CDR3 has 14 residues.

This chain links TRBV15 with TRBJ2-6. CDR1 is LNHNV, CDR2 YYDKDF, per germline (reference sequence). The CDR3 loop spans 12 amino acids. The CDR3 sequence: CATSTGANVLTF.

V usage is TRBV5-1 and J usage is TRBJ2-4; the TCRdb D gene call, TRBD2, has no DNA to confirm it. The CDR3 is made up of 15 amino acids. CDR1 is SGHRS, CDR2 YFSETQ, per germline. The CDR3 region is CASSRDSVAKNIQYF.

This rearrangement joins TRBV5-4 to TRBJ2-3; absent DNA, TCRdb's TRBD1 call cannot be checked. Germline CDR1 and CDR2: SGHNT and YYREEE (reference sequence). The CDR3 totals 15 residues. The CDR3 spells CATGVGGYSTDTQYF.

The J gene is TRBJ2-3, the V gene TRBV20-1; the TCRdb D gene call, TRBD2, has no DNA to confirm it. The germline V gene has CDR1 DFQATT and CDR2 SNEGSKA (reference sequence). The CDR3 runs to 15 residues. CDR3 residues: CSATSTSGRGDTQYF.

This rearrangement joins TRBV5-1 to TRBJ2-1; TCRdb calls TRBD2, which cannot be checked without DNA. CDR1 is SGHRS, CDR2 YFSETQ, per germline. CDR3 length equals 15 residues. CDR3 protein: CASSHRDFLNNEQFF.

J is TRBJ2-7 and V is TRBV14. The germline V gene has CDR1 SGHDN and CDR2 FVKESK. The CDR3 has 16 residues. CDR3 sequence reads: CASSQVRQPKSYEQYF.

This chain uses TRBV11-2 with TRBJ2-1; TCRdb gives TRBD1 as the D gene, but with no DNA this cannot be confirmed. The CDR3 length is 18 residues. CDR1 is SGHAT and CDR2 is FQNNGV in the germline V gene. The CDR3 reads CASSPRPRAESSYNEQFF. The entire variable domain, with the rest obtained from reference TRBV11-2 and TRBJ2-1, is as follows: EAGVAQSPRYKIIEKRQSVAFWCNPISGHATLYWYQQILGQGPKLLIQFQNNGVVDDSQLPKDRFSAERLKGVDSTLKIQPAKLEDSAVYLCASSPRPRAESSYNEQFFGPGTRLTVL.

The V and J genes are TRBV12-3 or TRBV12-4 and TRBJ1-6. The CDR3 has 15 amino acids. The CDR3 loop reads CASSASGNNNSPLHF.

V is TRBV29-1 and J is TRBJ2-7; TCRdb returns TRBD1, unconfirmable since there is no DNA. Germline lookup yields CDR1 SQVTM and CDR2 ANQGSEA. This CDR3 comprises 15 residues. This chain's CDR3 is CSATTGVPRKGEQYF.

The chain couples TRBV20-1 to TRBJ2-5; the D gene TCRdb calls, TRBD2, cannot be checked with no DNA. The CDR3 consists of 15 residues. The germline V gene has CDR1 DFQATT and CDR2 SNEGSKA (reference sequence). The CDR3 sequence: CSAGLSGRADETQYF.